This TCR beta chain comes out of a study of T cells in Graves' hyperthyroidism and ophthalmopathy. General study points: A 13 V-J model separated ophthalmopathy from stable hyperthyroidism.

As concerns this clonotype: Antigen specificity is unknown. A much larger clonotype is one base distant, so this may be a read error. Because the CDR3 is missing its conserved closing phenylalanine or tryptophan, this is likely a read error.

TCR beta CDR3 sequences were amplified from RNA transcripts. During a first-round RT-PCR of the TCR CDR3, the HTBI primer set was used. TCRdb reanalysed the multiplex PCR reads using MiXCR and keeps one entry per CDR3 protein. The sample lists approximately 600,000 distinct CDR3 sequences, roughly 13% occurring once. The authors obtained PBMCs from around 11 ml of fresh peripheral blood. There are 13 residues in the CDR3. The V end was cut by 4 bases, the J end by 8 bases, with 15 bases between. Germline assignment: CDR1 DFQATT and CDR2 SNEGSKA (reference sequence). Sequenced input: blood. V and J are TRBV20-1 and TRBJ1-5; D possibly corresponds to TRBD1 (6 bases). The clonotype originates from a woman aged 25-40 years with Graves' hyperthyroidism that later progressed to Graves' ophthalmopathy. In DNA, the CDR3 is TGCAGTGCTAAGGACAGCCCTCCGAAGCCCCAGCATTCT. Protein: CSAKDSPPKPQHS.